Presented here are 22 T cell receptor beta chains from one specimen sequenced in a study of T-cell memory formation after mild COVID-19. TCRdb called the 5' RACE reads again in MiXCR, with one record for every CDR3 protein. The sample carries 300,000 to 350,000 distinct CDR3 sequences, roughly 21% recorded once. Material: PBMCs or a T cell subset sorted from them (not recorded which). All receptors derive from a man in his late teens or twenties who had mild COVID-19 (a few samples of this study predate the infection). Cell type and time point are not known.

This clonotype was found a few times. The CDR3 here is CATSRQYQSEQYV. Written as DNA, the CDR3 is TGTGCCACCAGCAGACAGTACCAGAGCGAGCAGTACGTC. The chain uses TRBV15 and TRBJ2-7, with D uncertain. This CDR3 contains 13 residues. The germline gives CDR1 LNHNV, CDR2 YYDKDF (reference sequence). V gave up 2 bases and J gave up 6 bases, with 11 bases separating them.

The chain carries TRBV9 and TRBJ1-6; D is unclear. From germline, CDR1 is SGDLS and CDR2 YYNGEE. V was shortened by 3 bases and J by 11 bases, with 12 bases between the two germline ends. This CDR3 has 13 residues. The CDR3 reads CASSAEGWPPLHF. CDR3 nucleotide sequence: TGTGCCAGCAGCGCCGAGGGTTGGCCACCCCTCCACTTT.

The sample holds a few counts of this clonotype. The chain recombines TRBV6-2 or TRBV6-3 with TRBJ1-1; D is ambiguous. The CDR3 is made up of 14 amino acids. The germline CDR1 and CDR2 sequences are MNHEY and SVGEGT. V dropped 7 bases and J dropped 0 bases, with 12 bases sitting between them. This CDR3 reads CASKSYTLNTEAFF. As DNA, the CDR3 is TGTGCCAGCAAGTCGTACACATTGAACACTGAAGCTTTCTTT.

This clonotype was observed a handful of times. This rearrangement joins TRBV5-1 to TRBJ2-3; D call uncertain. Germline V CDR1 and CDR2: SGHRS, YFSETQ. The V and J ends lost 4 bases and 0 bases respectively, with 12 bases between them. This CDR3 contains 15 residues. CDR3 amino acids: CASSDTSTSTDTQYF. The CDR3 nucleotides read TGCGCCAGCAGCGACACGTCGACCAGCACAGATACGCAGTATTTT.

This clonotype was picked up a small number of times. The chain employs TRBV20-1 and TRBJ2-5; 14 bases map to TRBD2. J was trimmed by 8 bases and V by 1 base; bases with no gene match: 6. CDR3 length equals 15 residues. The germline V gene has CDR1 DFQATT and CDR2 SNEGSKA (reference sequence). The CDR3 coding sequence is TGCAGTGCTAGAGCTACCGGGACTAGCGGGGGTACCCAGTACTTC. Its translation: CSARATGTSGGTQYF.

This chain uses TRBV5-1 with TRBJ1-5; D is unresolved. The ends were cut back, 3 bases at V and 5 bases at J, with 9 bases in the middle. This CDR3 has 13 amino acids. Germline V gene data show CDR1 as SGHRS and CDR2 as YFSETQ. In DNA form, the CDR3 reads TGCGCCAGCAGCTCCGACACCGATCAGCCCCAGCATTTT. This codes for CASSSDTDQPQHF.

This clonotype turned up a few times. The chain joins TRBV10-3 to TRBJ2-5; 9 positions agree with TRBD2. Germline trimming cut 10 bases from V and 5 bases from J; bases unmatched to any gene: 14. The germline CDR1 and CDR2 sequences are ENHRY and SYGVKD. This CDR3 comprises 15 residues. As DNA, the CDR3 is TGTGCCACCACCCCTTCGGCGGGGGGGCTTGAGACCCAGTACTTC. It yields the protein CATTPSAGGLETQYF.

The chain employs TRBV29-1 and TRBJ2-3; TRBD2 aligns across 13 bases. The CDR3 totals 12 residues. CDR1 SQVTM and CDR2 ANQGSEA come from the germline V gene. J gave up 14 bases and V 8 bases, and 10 bases lay outside the gene matches. The CDR3 loop reads CSFGTSGAGLYF. CDR3 nucleotide sequence: TGCAGCTTTGGGACTAGCGGGGCCGGTTTGTATTTT.

There are a few counts of this clonotype. The CDR3 here is CSAPGGSGVYEQYV. CDR3 bases: TGCAGTGCTCCCGGGGGTAGCGGAGTCTACGAGCAGTACGTC. The rearrangement uses TRBV20-1 and TRBJ2-7, with D possibly TRBD2 on 6 matching bases. CDR3 size: 14 residues. V lost 5 bases to trimming and J lost 3 bases, with 17 bases between them. Germline V gives CDR1 DFQATT, CDR2 SNEGSKA (reference sequence).

V usage is TRBV19 and J usage is TRBJ2-1; a possible D gene is TRBD1 (6 bases). Trimming stripped 10 bases from V and 6 bases from J, with 19 bases between. The CDR3 runs 14 residues. CDR1 LNHDA and CDR2 SQIVND come from the germline V gene (reference sequence). The CDR3 region is CAIKLGGASNEQFF. The CDR3 DNA reads as TGTGCCATCAAGCTAGGGGGAGCGAGCAATGAGCAGTTCTTC.

The chain recombines TRBV5-4 with TRBJ2-5; the match to TRBD1 covers 7 bases. The J segment lost 5 bases and the V segment lost 2 bases, leaving 18 bases of the junction unmatched. Germline-derived CDR1 and CDR2 are SGHNT and YYREEE (reference sequence). This CDR3 region has 18 residues. In DNA form, the CDR3 reads TGTGCCAGCAGCTTCTCCCTGACAGGGTACGCTTCTTCGGAGACCCAGTACTTC. This encodes CASSFSLTGYASSETQYF.

J is TRBJ2-7 and V is TRBV6-6; the match to TRBD1 covers 8 bases. CDR3 length: 14 amino acids. V dropped 11 bases and J dropped 6; count of bases not matched to a gene: 15. Looked up from germline, CDR1 is MNHNY and CDR2 is SVGAGI (reference sequence). The CDR3 loop is CAADRGFSSGEQYV. The CDR3 DNA follows: TGTGCCGCCGACAGGGGTTTTAGTTCCGGCGAGCAGTACGTC.

V gene TRBV11-2 combines with J gene TRBJ2-2, with D possibly TRBD2 on 6 matching bases. The CDR3 runs to 14 residues. The germline V gene encodes CDR1 SGHAT and CDR2 FQNNGV. Trimming took off 9 bases at V and 1 base at J, with 12 bases between the two ends. The CDR3 coding sequence is TGTGCCAGTTGGCGCGGGGTGAACACCGGGGAGCTGTTTTTT. It translates to CASWRGVNTGELFF.

This clonotype was found a few times. The rearrangement uses TRBV4-1 and TRBJ2-4; weak D call: TRBD1 (6 bases). The V gene's germline CDR1 is MGHRA and CDR2 YSYEKL. V was shortened by 5 bases and J by 1 base, with 15 bases between the two germline ends. CDR3 size: 16 residues. CDR3 nucleotides: TGCGCCAGCAGCGAGAAAAATCAGGGGGCCAAAAACATTCAGTACTTC. Translation gives CASSEKNQGAKNIQYF.

The table lists this clonotype with a few counts. V gene TRBV27 combines with J gene TRBJ1-4, with D maybe TRBD1 (6 bases). Deletions cut 11 bases from V and 5 bases from J, with 21 bases between. CDR3 length equals 15 residues. Germline-derived CDR1 and CDR2 are MNHEY and SMNVEV (reference sequence). CDR3 bases: TGTGCCGCGGGGGCAGGGGCCTTCGGGAATGAAAAACTGTTTTTT. It yields the protein CAAGAGAFGNEKLFF.

This clonotype was detected a few times. V is TRBV9 and J is TRBJ2-1; D ambiguous. There are 14 residues in the CDR3. V was shortened by 0 bases and J by 5 bases, with 9 bases between the two germline ends. Germline lookup yields CDR1 SGDLS and CDR2 YYNGEE. For the CDR3, the DNA is TGTGCCAGCAGCGTAGAATGGGTCCACAATGAGCAGTTCTTC. Amino acid sequence: CASSVEWVHNEQFF. The entire variable domain, with the rest obtained from reference TRBV9 and TRBJ2-1, is as follows: DSGVTQTPKHLITATGQRVTLRCSPRSGDLSVYWYQQSLDQGLQFLIQYYNGEERAKGNILERFSAQQFPDLHSELNLSSLELGDSALYFCASSVEWVHNEQFFGPGTRLTVL.

The chain combines TRBV12-3 or TRBV12-4 with TRBJ1-2; D is unresolved. The CDR3 has 14 residues. Trimming took off 3 bases at V and 5 bases at J, with 13 bases between the two ends. The CDR3 here is CASSLGSSPYGYTF. CDR3 sequence (DNA): TGTGCCAGCAGTTTGGGCAGTAGTCCTTATGGCTACACCTTC.

The V gene is TRBV7-3, the J gene TRBJ2-3, with a possible D match to TRBD2 (5 bases). The germline V and J ends were trimmed by 4 bases and 0 bases, with 17 bases remaining between them. Germline lookup yields CDR1 SGHTA and CDR2 FQGTGA. The CDR3 spans 17 residues. The CDR3 region is CASSSPGGRSSTDTQYF. The CDR3 nucleotides are TGTGCCAGCAGCTCCCCCGGCGGGCGTTCTAGCACAGATACGCAGTATTTT.

This clonotype has a count of ten or more. The V and J genes are TRBV7-3 and TRBJ2-2; no definite D call. Trimming took 4 bases from V and 5 from J, leaving 8 bases between them. The CDR3 consists of 13 residues. Germline V gene lookup returns CDR1 SGHTA and CDR2 FQGTGA. CDR3 bases: TGTGCCAGCAGCTCCGGGTGGACCGGGGAGCTGTTTTTT. This sequence encodes CASSSGWTGELFF.

CDR3 bases: TGTGCCAGCAGTTACGGGGTCTATGGAAACACCATATATTTT. It yields the protein CASSYGVYGNTIYF. The chain has TRBV6-5 and TRBJ1-3; D not resolved. Germline lookup yields CDR1 MNHEY and CDR2 SVGAGI. Trimming cost V 2 bases and J 3 bases, with 8 bases left between them. The CDR3 spans 14 residues.

The V call is TRBV4-1, the J call TRBJ2-3; 8 nucleotides align to TRBD2. V lost 5 bases to trimming and J lost 0 bases; unmatched junction nucleotides: 7. This CDR3 contains 16 residues. Germline values: CDR1 MGHRA, CDR2 YSYEKL. DNA of the CDR3: TGCGCCAGCAGCGGTACTAGCGGTCGTAGCACAGATACGCAGTATTTT. Residues: CASSGTSGRSTDTQYF.

In its sample, this clonotype was seen a few times. V is TRBV7-2 and J is TRBJ2-5; 8 bases fit TRBD2. This CDR3 region has 14 residues. V trimming: 10 bases; J trimming: 5 bases; junction bases outside the gene matches: 12. Germline values: CDR1 SGHTA, CDR2 FQGNSA. Here the CDR3 reads CATKPGGAEETQYF. The CDR3 DNA sequence: TGTGCCACCAAGCCCGGGGGGGCTGAGGAGACCCAGTACTTC. The complete variable domain, with remaining parts taken from reference TRBV7-2 and TRBJ2-5, reads GAGVSQSPSNKVTEKGKDVELRCDPISGHTALYWYRQSLGQGLEFLIYFQGNSAPDKSGLPSDRFSAERTGGSVSTLTIQRTQQEDSAVYLCATKPGGAEETQYFGPGTRLLVL.